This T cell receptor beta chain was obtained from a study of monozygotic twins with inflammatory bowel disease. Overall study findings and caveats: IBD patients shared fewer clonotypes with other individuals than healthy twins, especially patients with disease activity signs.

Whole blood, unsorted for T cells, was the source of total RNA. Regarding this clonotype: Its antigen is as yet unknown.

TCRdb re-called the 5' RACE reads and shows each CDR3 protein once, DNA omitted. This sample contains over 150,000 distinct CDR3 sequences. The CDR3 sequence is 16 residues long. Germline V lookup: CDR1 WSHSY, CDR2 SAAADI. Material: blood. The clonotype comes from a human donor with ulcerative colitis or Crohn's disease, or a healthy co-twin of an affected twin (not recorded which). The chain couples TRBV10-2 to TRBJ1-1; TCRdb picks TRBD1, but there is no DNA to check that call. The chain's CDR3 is CASSESGRGGAGYAFF.